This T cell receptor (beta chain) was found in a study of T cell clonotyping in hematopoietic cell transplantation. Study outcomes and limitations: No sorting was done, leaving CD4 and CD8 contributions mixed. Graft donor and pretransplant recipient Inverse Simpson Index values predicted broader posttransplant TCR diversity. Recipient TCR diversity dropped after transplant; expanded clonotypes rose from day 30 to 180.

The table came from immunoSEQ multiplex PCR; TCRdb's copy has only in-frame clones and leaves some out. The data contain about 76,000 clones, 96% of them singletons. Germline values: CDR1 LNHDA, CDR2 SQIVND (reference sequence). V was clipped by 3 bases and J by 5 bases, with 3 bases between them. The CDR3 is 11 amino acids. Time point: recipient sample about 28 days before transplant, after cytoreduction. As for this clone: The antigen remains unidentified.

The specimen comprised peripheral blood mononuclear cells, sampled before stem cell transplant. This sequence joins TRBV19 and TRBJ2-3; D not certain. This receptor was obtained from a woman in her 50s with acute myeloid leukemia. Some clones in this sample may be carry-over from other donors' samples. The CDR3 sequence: CASSIRDTQYF. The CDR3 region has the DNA TGTGCCAGTAGTATCAGAGATACGCAGTATTTT.